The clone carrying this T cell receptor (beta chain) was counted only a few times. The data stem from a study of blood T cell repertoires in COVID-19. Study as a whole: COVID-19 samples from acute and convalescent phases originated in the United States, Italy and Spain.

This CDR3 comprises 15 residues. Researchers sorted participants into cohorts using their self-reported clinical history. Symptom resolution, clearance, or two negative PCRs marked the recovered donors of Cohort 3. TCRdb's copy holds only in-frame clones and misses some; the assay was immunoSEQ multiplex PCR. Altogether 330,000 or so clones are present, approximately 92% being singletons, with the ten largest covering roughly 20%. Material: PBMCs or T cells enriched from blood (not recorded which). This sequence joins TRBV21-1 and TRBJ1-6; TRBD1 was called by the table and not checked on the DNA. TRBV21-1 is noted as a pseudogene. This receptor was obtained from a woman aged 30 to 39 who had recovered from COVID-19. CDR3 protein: CASSSRDRDLSPLHF. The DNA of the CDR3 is TGTGCCAGCAGCAGCCGGGACAGGGACCTTTCACCCCTCCACTTT.